These 13 T cell receptor beta chains were sequenced from one sample in a study of monozygotic twins with inflammatory bowel disease. TCRdb reworked the 5' RACE reads into one entry per CDR3 protein, no DNA. The listing records about 160,000 distinct CDR3 sequences. The sample was blood. Every receptor here comes from a human donor with ulcerative colitis or Crohn's disease, or a healthy co-twin of an affected twin (not recorded which).

This chain connects TRBV23-1 to TRBJ1-1; TCRdb returns TRBD1, unconfirmable since there is no DNA. TRBV23-1 is an ORF, and what it does is uncertain. This CDR3 contains 19 residues. The CDR3 loop reads CASSQSTDLDSRISTEAFF.

V and J are TRBV7-2 and TRBJ2-3; TCRdb lists TRBD2, though no DNA is available to test this call. CDR1 and CDR2 from the germline V gene are SGHTA and FQGNSA. The CDR3 length is 14 residues. This CDR3 is CASSSGPYTDTQYF. Complete variable domain (other parts from reference TRBV7-2 and TRBJ2-3): GAGVSQSPSNKVTEKGKDVELRCDPISGHTALYWYRQSLGQGLEFLIYFQGNSAPDKSGLPSDRFSAERTGGSVSTLTIQRTQQEDSAVYLCASSSGPYTDTQYFGPGTRLTVL.

The chain has TRBV7-2 and TRBJ2-2; with no DNA, the TCRdb D assignment of TRBD2 cannot be verified. The germline V gene encodes CDR1 SGHTA and CDR2 FQGNSA. This CDR3 is built from 15 residues. CDR3 amino acids: CASSLSGAGAGELFF.

The J gene is TRBJ2-3, the V gene TRBV29-1. This CDR3 region has 12 residues. Germline CDR1 reads SQVTM; CDR2 reads ANQGSEA. The CDR3: CSLAGVTDTQYF.

The chain has TRBV10-3 and TRBJ2-7; TCRdb reports TRBD1, a call that lacks DNA to check it against. This CDR3 contains 15 residues. The V gene's germline CDR1 is ENHRY and CDR2 SYGVKD. CDR3 region: CAISDPGRSTYEQYF.

The chain joins TRBV30 to TRBJ2-3; TCRdb's assignment of TRBD2 cannot be checked, as there is no DNA. The length of the CDR3 is 15 residues. Looked up from germline, CDR1 is GTSNPN and CDR2 is SVGIG (reference sequence). The CDR3 spells CAWDDQGSGGDTQYF.

The chain employs TRBV12-3 or TRBV12-4 and TRBJ2-2; the D call from TCRdb, TRBD1, cannot be confirmed without DNA. The CDR3 consists of 14 residues. CDR3 loop: CASSPRGSTGELFF.

The chain has TRBV5-4 and TRBJ2-7; TCRdb picks TRBD2, but there is no DNA to check that call. In germline, CDR1 is SGHNT, CDR2 YYREEE (reference sequence). This CDR3 comprises 14 residues. CDR3 residues: CASSQGLAAYEQYF.

The chain is built from TRBV7-7 and TRBJ2-1. There are 15 residues in the CDR3. CDR1 is SSHAT, CDR2 FNYEAQ, per germline (reference sequence). CDR3 sequence reads: CASSLAGRTGDFLFF.

The V gene is TRBV7-6, the J gene TRBJ1-2. CDR3 length: 20 residues. The germline V gene has CDR1 SGHVS and CDR2 FNYEAQ. CDR3 loop: CASSLLGPDRRGPSGNGYTF.

The V call is TRBV2, the J call TRBJ2-1. CDR3 length: 15 residues. CDR1 is SNHLY and CDR2 is FYNNEI in the germline V gene. The CDR3 sequence is CASSEEGGSYNEQFF.

This rearrangement joins TRBV28 to TRBJ1-1. The V gene's germline CDR1 is MDHEN and CDR2 SYDVKM. CDR3 length equals 14 residues. The chain's CDR3 is CASSFGRDGTEAFF.

V and J are TRBV7-8 and TRBJ2-1. This CDR3 has 11 residues. From germline, CDR1 is SGHVS and CDR2 FQNEAQ. CDR3 region: CASSSSHEQFF.